This TCR beta chain was sequenced during a study of early stage breast cancer tumors. Germline V CDR1 and CDR2: SGHRS, YFSETQ. This CDR3 region has 16 residues. With V trimmed by 1 base and J by 2 bases, 5 bases remained unmatched. Repertoires were generated with immunoSEQ multiplex PCR, while TCRdb's copy carries only in-frame clones and drops some. The data hold 30,000 or so clones, with 74% observed a single time. This sequence was found in a person aged 35-49 years with breast cancer. The chain couples TRBV5-1 to TRBJ2-2, with 7 bases aligning to TRBD1. Sequencing input: blood. The DNA of the CDR3 is TGCGCCAGCAGCTTGCGCGGACAGGCTAACACCGGGGAGCTGTTTTTT. Translating gives CASSLRGQANTGELFF.